A selection of T cell receptor beta chains follows, all from one sample in a study of cytomegalovirus exposure and HLA in healthy donors. Profiling relied on immunoSEQ multiplex PCR, and the TCRdb table lists in-frame clones only, not all of them. The sample includes 100,000 to 150,000 clones, 60% to 85% of them seen just once. Sequenced sample: PBMCs. The receptors derive from a female donor in good health and CMV-seronegative. Both conserved end residues are part of each CDR3. Fields, in order: clone size, J gene, V gene, CDR3 protein. Not all rows give a size; the values are once, few, many and, for expanded clones, a class.

abundance: .
j_gene: TRBJ1-5
v_gene: TRBV30
CDR3aa: CAWSSGDRGYQPQHF

abundance: .
j_gene: TRBJ1-4
v_gene: TRBV4-2
CDR3aa: CASTSRPDREEKLFF

abundance: few
j_gene: TRBJ1-5
v_gene: TRBV5-1
CDR3aa: CASSLDSGGGNQPQHF

abundance: .
j_gene: TRBJ2-7
v_gene: TRBV9
CDR3aa: CASSVGTSRSSYEQYF

abundance: .
j_gene: TRBJ1-2
v_gene: TRBV27
CDR3aa: CASSMGTDYGYTF

abundance: .
j_gene: TRBJ1-1
v_gene: TRBV7-8
CDR3aa: CASSFPGRGTEAFF

abundance: .
j_gene: TRBJ1-1
v_gene: TRBV9
CDR3aa: CASSPWTENTEAFF

abundance: .
j_gene: TRBJ2-7
v_gene: TRBV18
CDR3aa: CASSPPGLAAYEQYF

abundance: .
j_gene: TRBJ2-2
v_gene: TRBV5-6
CDR3aa: CASSSGLTLGGELFF

abundance: once
j_gene: TRBJ2-7
v_gene: TRBV6-6
CDR3aa: CASSDQKTSQYF

abundance: .
j_gene: TRBJ2-6
v_gene: TRBV19
CDR3aa: CASTSVGAGANGLTF

abundance: .
j_gene: TRBJ1-2
v_gene: TRBV7-6
CDR3aa: CASSLAGDYGYTF

abundance: once
j_gene: TRBJ2-3
v_gene: TRBV5-1
CDR3aa: CASSLGGGQYF

abundance: .
j_gene: .
v_gene: TRBV5-8
CDR3aa: CASRTGGLSTSYEQYF

abundance: .
j_gene: TRBJ2-3
v_gene: TRBV4-1
CDR3aa: CASSEPDRVTTDTQYF

abundance: .
j_gene: TRBJ2-2
v_gene: TRBV29-1
CDR3aa: CSVPSGDRTNTGELFF

abundance: .
j_gene: TRBJ2-1
v_gene: TRBV28
CDR3aa: CASKLHSSSYNEQFF